Below, one T cell receptor beta chain is given with its context. Its antigen remains unknown. These data originate in a study of post-analysis software for immune sequencing data. The germline V gene has CDR1 SGHVS and CDR2 FQNEAQ. J lost 5 bases, V lost 5 bases, and 6 bases had no gene match. The CDR3 contains 14 residues. Study findings and constraints: When compared against controls, multiple sclerosis patients showed significantly lower normalized Chao1 diversity. Controls showed lower frequencies than patients for five or six TRBV segments, and TRBV5-6, TRBV5-1 and TRBV20-1 were among these.

cDNA libraries of TCR beta carried unique molecular identifiers. A population of roughly 0.95 to 10 million T cells gave rise to roughly 0.5 million cDNA molecules. TCRdb analysed the PCR reads with MiXCR anew, one entry per CDR3 protein. This sample yields about 560,000 distinct CDR3 sequences, of which 44% are seen a single time; about 1.8% belongs to the top ten. The source is a girl aged 10 to 17 with multiple sclerosis. Sequencing was done on a sample of blood. The chain combines TRBV7-8 with TRBJ2-1; 7 bases align to TRBD2. Written as DNA, the CDR3 is TGTGCCAGCAGCCCGGGGGGTTCGAACAATGAGCAGTTCTTC. Protein product: CASSPGGSNNEQFF.